Below are 6 T cell receptor beta chains sequenced from a single sample in a study of blood T cell repertoires in COVID-19. Assay used: immunoSEQ multiplex PCR; TCRdb lists only in-frame clones, some missing. The sample contains 140,000 or so clones, approximately 86% of which appear only once. Material for sequencing was peripheral blood. Every receptor here comes from a man in his 70s with acute or convalescent COVID-19.

The chain has TRBV7-2 and TRBJ2-1, with 10 bases matching TRBD1. This CDR3 spans 17 amino acids. Trimming removed 5 bases from V and 0 bases from J; junction bases left unmatched: 7. Germline CDR1 is SGHTA and CDR2 is FQGNSA. The CDR3 region is CASSPTWDRGSYNEQFF. CDR3 nucleotides: TGTGCCAGCAGCCCGACCTGGGACAGGGGCTCCTACAATGAGCAGTTCTTC.

This clone is a singleton in its sample. CDR3 DNA: TGTGCCAGCAGCTCCCGAGCGGGAGAAGGCGGGGAGCTGTTTTTT. This encodes CASSSRAGEGGELFF. The V call is TRBV11-2, the J call TRBJ2-2, with 8 nucleotides matching TRBD2. This CDR3 is 15 amino acids long. Trimming removed 4 bases from V and 7 bases from J; junction bases left unmatched: 8. CDR1 and CDR2 from the germline V gene are SGHAT and FQNNGV.

The V and J genes are TRBV18 and TRBJ1-6; D is unclear. Germline V gene lookup returns CDR1 KGHSH and CDR2 LQKENI. Trimming took off 3 bases at V and 5 bases at J, with 17 bases between the two ends. The CDR3 totals 17 residues. CDR3: CASSPQRSQINNSPLHF. The CDR3 DNA sequence: TGTGCCAGCTCACCTCAAAGGAGTCAAATAAATAATTCACCCCTCCACTTT. Combining the CDR3 with reference TRBV18 and TRBJ1-6 gives the whole variable domain NAGVMQNPRHLVRRRGQEARLRCSPMKGHSHVYWYRQLPEEGLKFMVYLQKENIIDESGMPKERFSAEFPKEGPSILRIQQVVRGDSAAYFCASSPQRSQINNSPLHFGNGTRLTVT.

This chain connects TRBV19 to TRBJ2-4, with 7 bases aligning to TRBD1. This CDR3 spans 18 amino acids. Germline CDR1 and CDR2: LNHDA and SQIVND (reference sequence). The V and J ends lost 6 bases and 1 base, in that order; junction bases with no gene match: 15. The CDR3 nucleotides read TGTGCCAGTAGGTTGAGAGGGGGCGGACCGGTGGCCAAAAACATTCAGTACTTC. Encoded protein: CASRLRGGGPVAKNIQYF.

As DNA, the CDR3 is TGTGCCAGTGCTCGTCGGGGGGGAGCACCCAATGAGCAGTTCTTC. Translating it yields CASARRGGAPNEQFF. The chain recombines TRBV19 with TRBJ2-1; 8 bases match TRBD2. CDR3 length: 15 residues. V dropped 8 bases and J dropped 6; count of bases not matched to a gene: 12. CDR1 and CDR2 (germline): LNHDA, SQIVND (reference sequence).

The gene calls are TRBV27 and TRBJ2-3, with TRBD2 identical over 8 bases. CDR3 length: 12 amino acids. The V gene end was trimmed by 4 bases and the J gene end by 14 bases; junction bases not matched to a gene: 8. The germline CDR1 and CDR2 sequences are MNHEY and SMNVEV (reference sequence). In DNA, the CDR3 is TGTGCCAGCAGTTCTGCGGGAGGAAGTGGGTATTTT. Protein product: CASSSAGGSGYF.